The clone carrying this TCR beta chain came up a few times. Its target is not known. Blood genomic DNA input for TRB amplification was roughly 220-500 ng. Multiplex PCR with BIOMED2 TRB-A/B primer pools amplified TRB rearrangements. TCRdb recomputed calls from the multiplex PCR reads with MiXCR, one row per CDR3 protein. The repertoire holds about 4,600 distinct CDR3 sequences, with over 20% as singletons. This sample was included in a study of T and B cells in COVID-19 patients. About the research overall: COVID-19 patients gave peripheral blood either during active infection or after recovery.

CDR1 is DFQATT and CDR2 is SNEGSKA in the germline V gene (reference sequence). Trimming removed 1 base from V and 6 bases from J, with 19 bases in between. This CDR3 is built from 15 residues. Study findings and constraints: There were more than 2,000 TCR clusters exclusive to the recovered cohort, 31 with low generation probability. Patients with COVID-19 reportedly showed strongly skewed T cell receptor beta variable and joining gene usage.

V is TRBV20-1 and J is TRBJ2-7, with TRBD1 as a possible D gene (6 bases). The sequencing input was blood. The TCR sequence derives from a human donor with active COVID-19. The CDR3 loop is CSARAPFGQPSEQYF. Here the CDR3 DNA reads TGCAGTGCTAGAGCTCCTTTTGGACAGCCGTCCGAGCAGTACTTC.